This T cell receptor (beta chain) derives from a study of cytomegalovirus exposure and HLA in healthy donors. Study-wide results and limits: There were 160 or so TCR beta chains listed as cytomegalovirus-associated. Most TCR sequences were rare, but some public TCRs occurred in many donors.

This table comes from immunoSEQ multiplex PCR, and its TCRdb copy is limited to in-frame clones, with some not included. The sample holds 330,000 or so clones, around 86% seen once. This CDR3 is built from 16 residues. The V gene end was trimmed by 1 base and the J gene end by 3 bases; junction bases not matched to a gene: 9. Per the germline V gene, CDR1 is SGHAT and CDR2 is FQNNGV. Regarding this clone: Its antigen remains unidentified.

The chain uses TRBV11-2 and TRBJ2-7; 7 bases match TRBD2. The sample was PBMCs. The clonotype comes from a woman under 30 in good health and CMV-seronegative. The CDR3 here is CASSLGGSGPLYEQYF. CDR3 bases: TGTGCCAGCAGCTTAGGGGGTAGCGGGCCCCTCTACGAGCAGTACTTC.